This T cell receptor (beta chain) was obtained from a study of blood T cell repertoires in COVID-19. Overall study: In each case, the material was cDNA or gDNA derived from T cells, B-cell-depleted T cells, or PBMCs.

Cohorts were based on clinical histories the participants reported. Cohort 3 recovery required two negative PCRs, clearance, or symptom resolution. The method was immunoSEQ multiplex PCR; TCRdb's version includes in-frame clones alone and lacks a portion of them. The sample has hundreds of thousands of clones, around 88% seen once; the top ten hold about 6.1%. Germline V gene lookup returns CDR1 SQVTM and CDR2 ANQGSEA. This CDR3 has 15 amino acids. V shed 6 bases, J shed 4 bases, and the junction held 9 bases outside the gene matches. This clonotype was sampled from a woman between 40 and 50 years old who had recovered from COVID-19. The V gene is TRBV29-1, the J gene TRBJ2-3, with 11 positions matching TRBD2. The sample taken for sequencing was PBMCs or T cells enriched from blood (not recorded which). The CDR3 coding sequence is TGCAGCGTGGCAACTAGCGGGAGAGGCGCAGATACGCAGTATTTT. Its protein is CSVATSGRGADTQYF.